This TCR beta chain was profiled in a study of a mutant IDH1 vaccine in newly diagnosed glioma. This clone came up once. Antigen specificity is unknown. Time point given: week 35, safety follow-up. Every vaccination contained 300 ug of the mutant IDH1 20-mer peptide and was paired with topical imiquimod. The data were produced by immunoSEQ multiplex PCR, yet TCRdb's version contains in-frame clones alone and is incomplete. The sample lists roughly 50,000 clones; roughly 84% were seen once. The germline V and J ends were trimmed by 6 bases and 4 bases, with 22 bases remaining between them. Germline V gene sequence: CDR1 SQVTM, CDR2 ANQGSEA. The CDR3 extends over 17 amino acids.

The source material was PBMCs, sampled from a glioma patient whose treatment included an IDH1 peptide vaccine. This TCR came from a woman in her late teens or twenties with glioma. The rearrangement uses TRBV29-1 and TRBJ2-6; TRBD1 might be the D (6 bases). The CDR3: CSVVDGRVGAGANVLTF. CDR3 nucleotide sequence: TGCAGCGTGGTGGACGGGCGTGTGGGGGCCGGGGCCAACGTCCTGACTTTC.